The clone carrying this T cell receptor (beta chain) has just a few counts. Antigen: not known. The data stem from a study of beta chain features in type 1 diabetes. Study-wide background: On cell yields, gender and age, patients and healthy donors were similar. Across all samples, roughly 98,000,000 sorted cells were examined.

General study points: Fewer junction insertions and more nucleotide deletions appeared in type 1 diabetes patients. TCRB CDR3s from Type 1 diabetes patients were moderately but significantly shorter in all four CD4+ subsets.

Every isolated RNA sample was fully reverse transcribed, so sequencing captured expressed TCRB transcripts. The table came from immunoSEQ multiplex PCR; TCRdb's copy has only in-frame clones and leaves some out. The repertoire has 140,000 to 150,000 clones, nearly 50% of them found once; the top ten carry roughly 0.43%. The sequence was obtained from a man between 18 and 35 years old in good health. The sample was Tregs from blood.

The CDR3 is CATSRGQGYGYTF. CDR3 nucleotides: TGTGCCACCAGCAGAGGACAGGGCTATGGCTACACCTTC. J is TRBJ1-2 and V is TRBV15; 7 bases are shared with TRBD1. With V trimmed by 1 base and J by 4 bases, 0 bases remained unmatched. The CDR3 has 13 residues. The germline gives CDR1 LNHNV, CDR2 YYDKDF (reference sequence). The entire variable domain, with the rest obtained from reference TRBV15 and TRBJ1-2, is as follows: DAMVIQNPRYQVTQFGKPVTLSCSQTLNHNVMYWYQQKSSQAPKLLFHYYDKDFNNEADTPDNFQSRRPNTSFCFLDIRSPGLGDTAMYLCATSRGQGYGYTFGSGTRLTVV.